These 27 T cell receptor beta chains originate from one sample sequenced in a study of shared clonotypes between healthy human individuals. The assay was immunoSEQ multiplex PCR, and TCRdb's table has in-frame clones only and misses some. The sample has roughly 1.4 million clones; about 98.5% are singletons. The source material was naive CD4+ T cells sorted from blood. Sample subset: CD45RA+ positively selected. The receptors shown here come from a man aged 25 to 40 in good health.

This chain uses TRBV27 with TRBJ2-1, with D hard to call. This CDR3 region has 12 residues. The germline CDR1 and CDR2 sequences are MNHEY and SMNVEV (reference sequence). V gave up 8 bases and J gave up 8 bases, with 13 bases separating them. The CDR3 coding sequence is TGTGCCAGCTCTCAGACTGGGTATGAGCAGTTCTTC. Translating it yields CASSQTGYEQFF.

This rearrangement joins TRBV18 to TRBJ1-4, with 9 bases that match TRBD1. This CDR3 has 16 amino acids. Germline V CDR1 and CDR2: KGHSH, LQKENI. The V gene end was trimmed by 0 bases and the J gene end by 7 bases; junction bases not matched to a gene: 6. CDR3 DNA sequence: TGTGCCAGCTCACCACCCCCCGGGACAGGGATTGAAAAACTGTTTTTT. It translates to CASSPPPGTGIEKLFF.

The rearrangement joins TRBV6-1 to TRBJ2-3, with a possible D match to TRBD2 (5 bases). V lost 10 bases, J lost 5 bases, and 16 bases lay in between. CDR1 is MNHNS and CDR2 is SASEGT in the germline V gene. The CDR3 totals 13 residues. The DNA of the CDR3 is TGTGCCAACGGAGAGGGAACGCGAGATACGCAGTATTTT. Its translation is CANGEGTRDTQYF.

Concerning this clone: This CDR3 is also generated by other DNA sequences in the sample. This chain links TRBV11-2 with TRBJ1-5; D possibly corresponds to TRBD1 (5 bases). The germline V gene has CDR1 SGHAT and CDR2 FQNNGV. This CDR3 is built from 13 residues. V was shortened by 5 bases and J by 2 bases, with 7 bases between the two germline ends. In DNA, the CDR3 is TGTGCCAGCAGCAGGGACGGCAATCAGCCCCAGCATTTT. Translated: CASSRDGNQPQHF.

The V gene is TRBV9, the J gene TRBJ1-1; no clear D gene. Germline CDR1 is SGDLS and CDR2 is YYNGEE. Deletions cut 4 bases from V and 1 base from J, with 11 bases between. This CDR3 has 14 amino acids. The CDR3 DNA follows: TGTGCCAGCAGCTTGACGGAGAGGAACACTGAAGCTTTCTTT. It translates to CASSLTERNTEAFF.

Regarding this clone: Other DNA sequences in the same sample also yield this CDR3. The V call is TRBV5-1, the J call TRBJ2-5; D is ambiguous. With 3 bases removed from V and 2 bases from J, the gap between germline ends came to 5 bases. The CDR3 extends over 12 amino acids. Germline V gene sequence: CDR1 SGHRS, CDR2 YFSETQ. CDR3 sequence: CASSSTQETQYF. CDR3 sequence (DNA): TGCGCCAGCAGCTCCACACAAGAGACCCAGTACTTC.

The chain uses TRBV28 and TRBJ2-1, with 8 bases fitting TRBD2. The trim removed 7 bases at V and 4 bases at J, leaving 12 bases unmatched. The CDR3 spans 16 residues. CDR1 MDHEN and CDR2 SYDVKM come from the germline V gene. The CDR3, as DNA: TGTGCCAGCACCTCACGCGGCGGGAGGCTATACAATGAGCAGTTCTTC. Protein: CASTSRGGRLYNEQFF.

The rearrangement links TRBV11-3 to TRBJ2-3; tentatively, D is TRBD2 (5 bases). The CDR3 runs to 16 residues. V lost 1 base and J 9 bases, leaving 20 bases between the germline ends. Germline values: CDR1 SGHNT, CDR2 YENEEA. The CDR3 nucleotides are TGTGCCAGCAGCTTAGGCGCTGTTGAGGGCAGGCGAACGCAGTATTTT. Translation gives CASSLGAVEGRRTQYF.

The chain is built from TRBV6-5 and TRBJ2-7; D is ambiguous. Germline V gives CDR1 MNHEY, CDR2 SVGAGI. The V gene lost 6 bases and the J gene lost 0 bases, with 6 bases spanning the gap. There are 12 residues in the CDR3. This CDR3 is CASRQNSYEQYF. DNA of the CDR3: TGTGCCAGCAGGCAGAACTCCTACGAGCAGTACTTC.

The V gene is TRBV19, the J gene TRBJ1-4; no reliable D call. This CDR3 is 14 amino acids long. CDR1 and CDR2 (germline): LNHDA, SQIVND (reference sequence). V dropped 3 bases and J dropped 5 bases, with 10 bases sitting between them. CDR3 sequence (DNA): TGTGCCAGTAGTATTACGGCAAGGAATGAAAAACTGTTTTTT. Translation gives CASSITARNEKLFF.

The rearrangement uses TRBV5-1 and TRBJ2-3, with D possibly being TRBD1 (6 bases). The CDR3 is 15 amino acids. Germline V CDR1 and CDR2: SGHRS, YFSETQ. Trimming shortened V by 2 bases and J by 2 bases, and 12 bases separated the two germline ends. CDR3: CASSLPDSPTDTQYF. The DNA for the CDR3 is TGCGCCAGCAGCTTACCGGACAGTCCCACAGATACGCAGTATTTT.

This clone was seen only once. V gene TRBV10-2 combines with J gene TRBJ1-3; D not resolved. V was cut by 7 bases and J by 0 bases, with 13 bases left in between. CDR1 is WSHSY and CDR2 is SAAADI in the germline V gene. The length of the CDR3 is 15 residues. This CDR3 is CASNNRDRSGNTIYF. CDR3 nucleotide sequence: TGCGCCAGCAATAACCGGGATCGCTCTGGAAACACCATATATTTT.

In DNA form, the CDR3 reads TGTGCCAGTAGTATAGATCGGGCAGCTCAAGAGACCCAGTACTTC. As protein: CASSIDRAAQETQYF. The chain recombines TRBV19 with TRBJ2-5; no clear D gene. There are 15 residues in the CDR3. Germline V gives CDR1 LNHDA, CDR2 SQIVND (reference sequence). V gave up 0 bases and J gave up 2 bases, with 10 bases separating them.

V and J are TRBV7-3 and TRBJ2-7; TRBD2 matches at 15 bases. The CDR3 is 16 amino acids. Germline assignment: CDR1 SGHTA and CDR2 FQGTGA. Unmatched junction bases numbered 5, after V lost 4 bases and J lost 4 bases. The CDR3 here is CASSSSGTSGRYEQYF. The CDR3, as DNA: TGTGCCAGCAGCTCCTCGGGGACTAGCGGGAGGTACGAGCAGTACTTC.

The chain carries TRBV5-4 and TRBJ2-7; D is ambiguous. Trimming took 1 base from V and 2 from J, leaving 10 bases between them. The germline V gene encodes CDR1 SGHNT and CDR2 YYREEE (reference sequence). The CDR3 is made up of 14 amino acids. This CDR3 is CASSLLGSTYEQYF. CDR3 coding DNA: TGTGCCAGCAGCTTGTTGGGTAGCACCTACGAGCAGTACTTC.

The chain employs TRBV2 and TRBJ2-7; 11 bases match TRBD2. Germline V lookup: CDR1 SNHLY, CDR2 FYNNEI. V lost 6 bases, J lost 7 bases, and 8 bases stayed unmatched. CDR3 length equals 14 residues. The CDR3 sequence: CASRTSGSLGEQYF. CDR3 DNA sequence: TGTGCCAGCAGAACTAGCGGGAGCTTGGGGGAGCAGTACTTC.

This clone was seen just once. This chain uses TRBV5-4 with TRBJ1-2; TRBD1 agrees at 11 bases. The V gene end was trimmed by 4 bases and the J gene end by 4 bases; junction bases not matched to a gene: 6. The CDR3 has 15 residues. Germline V gene sequence: CDR1 SGHNT, CDR2 YYREEE (reference sequence). CDR3 sequence: CASSTRTGGIYGYTF. CDR3 sequence (DNA): TGTGCCAGCAGCACAAGGACAGGGGGCATCTATGGCTACACCTTC.

This clone appeared a single time. This sequence joins TRBV6-5 and TRBJ2-2, with D possibly TRBD1 on 6 matching bases. The V end was cut by 2 bases, the J end by 5 bases, with 9 bases between. The CDR3 consists of 14 residues. In germline, CDR1 is MNHEY, CDR2 SVGAGI. CDR3 residues: CASSYDRSTGELFF. CDR3 DNA sequence: TGTGCCAGCAGTTACGACAGGAGTACCGGGGAGCTGTTTTTT.

V is TRBV28 and J is TRBJ1-2, with D perhaps TRBD1 (6 bases). V was cut by 3 bases and J by 7 bases, with 12 bases left in between. The length of the CDR3 is 13 residues. CDR1 MDHEN and CDR2 SYDVKM come from the germline V gene. The CDR3 DNA is TGTGCCAGCAGTTTCAACAGGGTCGTTGGCTACACCTTC. Translation: CASSFNRVVGYTF.

The DNA of the CDR3 is TGTGCCAGCAGTAGTGAGGCTCGGTGGGACACTGAAGCTTTCTTT. This codes for CASSSEARWDTEAFF. V usage is TRBV27 and J usage is TRBJ1-1; D is unclear. Germline values: CDR1 MNHEY, CDR2 SMNVEV (reference sequence). The CDR3 consists of 15 residues. V lost 5 bases, J lost 3 bases, and 16 bases lay in between.

A note on this clone: The sample carries other DNA sequences with the same CDR3. The chain joins TRBV5-1 to TRBJ2-7; D is unresolved. CDR1 and CDR2 from the germline V gene are SGHRS and YFSETQ. V lost 0 bases to trimming and J lost 3 bases, with 4 bases between them. This CDR3 is 12 amino acids long. The CDR3 sequence: CASSLDLYEQYF. For the CDR3, the DNA is TGCGCCAGCAGCTTGGATCTCTACGAGCAGTACTTC.

This sequence joins TRBV20-1 and TRBJ2-1; a possible D gene is TRBD2 (6 bases). This CDR3 comprises 11 residues. Germline CDR1 is DFQATT and CDR2 is SNEGSKA (reference sequence). V gave up 5 bases and J gave up 5 bases, with 7 bases separating them. In DNA form, the CDR3 reads TGCAGTGCTGCTAGCGACAATGAGCAGTTCTTC. This gives the protein CSAASDNEQFF.

The chain joins TRBV20-1 to TRBJ1-2; TRBD1 matches at 8 bases. This CDR3 contains 11 residues. V lost 5 bases and J lost 7; bases outside the gene matches: 3. The germline CDR1 and CDR2 sequences are DFQATT and SNEGSKA (reference sequence). The CDR3 DNA is TGCAGTGCTCCAACAGGGGGTGGCTACACCTTC. Protein sequence: CSAPTGGGYTF.

The chain employs TRBV5-1 and TRBJ1-3; D gene unclear. V lost 0 bases to trimming and J lost 1 base, with 11 bases between them. In germline, CDR1 is SGHRS, CDR2 YFSETQ. The CDR3 contains 16 residues. CDR3 sequence: CASSLAVRGSGNTIYF. The CDR3 DNA follows: TGCGCCAGCAGCTTGGCCGTCCGGGGATCTGGAAACACCATATATTTT.

The chain employs TRBV28 and TRBJ1-2, with 7 bases aligning to TRBD1. J lost 6 bases, V lost 8 bases, and 15 bases had no gene match. Germline CDR1 MDHEN, CDR2 SYDVKM. There are 15 residues in the CDR3. The CDR3 spells CASSVLGRGSDGYTF. The CDR3 nucleotides read TGTGCCAGCTCGGTGCTCGGCAGGGGGAGCGATGGCTACACCTTC.

The rearrangement links TRBV7-6 to TRBJ1-5; D may be TRBD1 (5 bases). Germline loops: CDR1 SGHVS, CDR2 FNYEAQ. This CDR3 comprises 15 residues. V dropped 1 base and J dropped 4 bases, with 11 bases sitting between them. CDR3 residues: CASSLVRGWNQPQHF. The DNA for the CDR3 is TGTGCCAGCAGCTTAGTGAGGGGATGGAATCAGCCCCAGCATTTT.

The CDR3 DNA follows: TGTGCCATCAGTGAGTCCAGGGTGAACACCGGGGAGCTGTTTTTT. This encodes CAISESRVNTGELFF. The V gene is TRBV10-3, the J gene TRBJ2-2, with D possibly matching TRBD1 (5 bases). CDR1 and CDR2 (germline): ENHRY, SYGVKD. This CDR3 has 15 amino acids. The V and J ends lost 0 bases and 1 base respectively, with 6 bases between them.